These 9 T cell receptor beta chains originate from one sample sequenced in a study of technical replicates of blood from four donors. Sequencing used immunoSEQ multiplex PCR; TCRdb keeps in-frame clones, though not all of them. Here the sample spans about 81,000 clones, 95% being singletons. Material: T cells isolated from PBMCs. The receptors stem from a human donor in good health.

The rearrangement joins TRBV6-1 to TRBJ1-3; 7 bases line up with TRBD1. V shed 8 bases, J shed 3 bases, and the junction held 10 bases outside the gene matches. The CDR3 extends over 15 amino acids. From germline, CDR1 is MNHNS and CDR2 SASEGT. CDR3 sequence (DNA): TGTGCCAGCGTACCCGGGACAGCGATTGGAAACACCATATATTTT. It is translated as CASVPGTAIGNTIYF.

J is TRBJ1-5 and V is TRBV7-8; D remains ambiguous. CDR1 is SGHVS, CDR2 FQNEAQ, per germline. This CDR3 is built from 15 residues. V lost 5 bases to trimming and J lost 0 bases, with 11 bases between them. The CDR3 region is CASSLDISSNQPQHF. CDR3 sequence (DNA): TGTGCCAGCAGCCTAGACATCAGTAGCAATCAGCCCCAGCATTTT.

This sequence joins TRBV28 and TRBJ2-7, with D tentatively TRBD2 (6 bases). Trimming took off 6 bases at V and 7 bases at J, with 16 bases between the two ends. CDR3 length: 13 residues. Germline V lookup: CDR1 MDHEN, CDR2 SYDVKM. The CDR3: CASRWGELREQYF. DNA of the CDR3: TGTGCCAGCAGGTGGGGGGAGCTAAGGGAGCAGTACTTC. The full variable domain, completed using reference TRBV28 and TRBJ2-7, is DVKVTQSSRYLVKRTGEKVFLECVQDMDHENMFWYRQDPGLGLRLIYFSYDVKMKEKGDIPEGYSVSREKKERFSLILESASTNQTSMYLCASRWGELREQYFGPGTRLTVT.

J is TRBJ2-2 and V is TRBV5-1; no reliable D call. Between the trimmed V and J ends, which lost 1 base and 2 bases, there was a span of 9 bases. This CDR3 contains 15 residues. CDR1 SGHRS and CDR2 YFSETQ come from the germline V gene. CDR3 DNA: TGCGCCAGCAGCTTGATGCGGATTAACACCGGGGAGCTGTTTTTT. Translated, it gives CASSLMRINTGELFF.

V is TRBV5-6 and J is TRBJ2-3, with 9 bases fitting TRBD1. This CDR3 is 14 amino acids long. Trimming removed 5 bases from V and 4 bases from J; junction bases left unmatched: 5. CDR1 and CDR2 (germline): SGHDT, YYEEEE. The CDR3 here is CASRTGQGPDTQYF. The CDR3 DNA reads as TGTGCCAGCAGAACCGGACAGGGGCCAGATACGCAGTATTTT.

CDR3 region: CASGWTSPLSGNTIYF. CDR3 bases: TGTGCCAGCGGTTGGACAAGCCCTCTCTCTGGAAACACCATATATTTT. J is TRBJ1-3 and V is TRBV6-5, with D perhaps matching TRBD1 (5 bases). Per the germline V gene, CDR1 is MNHEY and CDR2 is SVGAGI. The V end was cut by 8 bases, the J end by 0 bases, with 17 bases between. This CDR3 comprises 16 residues.

The V gene is TRBV9, the J gene TRBJ2-6, with 8 bases matching TRBD1. The V and J ends lost 3 bases and 3 bases, in that order; junction bases with no gene match: 5. CDR1 and CDR2 from the germline V gene are SGDLS and YYNGEE. This CDR3 spans 16 amino acids. The CDR3 DNA follows: TGTGCCAGCAGCGGACAGGGGACAGGTGGGGCCAACGTCCTGACTTTC. Its translation: CASSGQGTGGANVLTF.

The V and J genes are TRBV11-3 and TRBJ2-2; D is ambiguous. Germline assignment: CDR1 SGHNT and CDR2 YENEEA. CDR3 length equals 14 residues. Trimming cost V 5 bases and J 4 bases, with 11 bases left between them. The CDR3 DNA reads as TGTGCCAGCAGCCCCGAGTCAAGCACCGGGGAGCTGTTTTTT. Protein: CASSPESSTGELFF.

The rearrangement links TRBV7-2 to TRBJ2-3; weak D call: TRBD2 (6 bases). The germline V gene has CDR1 SGHTA and CDR2 FQGNSA. This CDR3 has 19 residues. Between the trimmed V and J ends, which lost 1 base and 0 bases, there was a span of 20 bases. The CDR3 DNA reads TGTGCCAGCAGCTTAGTGGCGTCAGCTAGCGCTTATAGCACAGATACGCAGTATTTT. Translation: CASSLVASASAYSTDTQYF.